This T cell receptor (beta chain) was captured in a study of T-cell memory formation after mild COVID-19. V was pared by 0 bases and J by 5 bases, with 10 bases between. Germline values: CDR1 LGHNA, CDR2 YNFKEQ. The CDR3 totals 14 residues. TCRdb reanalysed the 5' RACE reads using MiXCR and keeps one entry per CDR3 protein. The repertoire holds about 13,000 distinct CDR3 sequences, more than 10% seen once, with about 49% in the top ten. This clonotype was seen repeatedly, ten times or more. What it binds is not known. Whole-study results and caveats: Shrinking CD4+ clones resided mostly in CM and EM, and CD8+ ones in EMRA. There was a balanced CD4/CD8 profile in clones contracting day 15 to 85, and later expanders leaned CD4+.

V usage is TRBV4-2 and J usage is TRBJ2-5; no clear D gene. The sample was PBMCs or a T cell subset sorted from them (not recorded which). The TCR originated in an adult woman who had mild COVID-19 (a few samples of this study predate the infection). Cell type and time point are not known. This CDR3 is CASSQEVGMETQYF. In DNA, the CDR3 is TGTGCCAGCAGCCAAGAGGTGGGAATGGAGACCCAGTACTTC.